These T cell receptor beta chains were read from a single sample in a study of human T cells and chemical hapten exposure. TCRdb passed the RACE reads through MiXCR, listing each CDR3 protein once. This sample has roughly 130,000 distinct CDR3 sequences, with roughly 12% found just once. Here the sequenced sample was whole blood, taken in connection with sensitization to the hapten diphenylcyclopropenone (DPC). Every receptor here comes from a woman between 45 and 65 years old with alopecia areata. Some clones in this sample may be carry-over from other donors' samples. Each CDR3 is given with its conserved first and last residue. The D gene is left open where the match is weak. Part of the rows lack a size; the others show once, few, many or a class for expanded clones.

CDR3nt	CDR3aa	v_gene	j_gene	abundance	d_gene
TGCAGTGCCCCCGGGACTAGTGATACGCATTATTTT	CSAPGTSDTHYF	TRBV20-1	TRBJ2-3	once	TRBD2
TGCGCCAGCAGCGAACACCAGCAAGAGACCCAGTACTTC	CASSEHQQETQYF	TRBV10-2	TRBJ2-5	.	.
TGTGCCAGCCGGACTAGCGGCCAGGATACGCAGTATTTT	CASRTSGQDTQYF	TRBV5-6	TRBJ2-3	.	TRBD2
TGTGCCTGGAGTGTAGGGGGGAACACTGAAGCTTTCTTT	CAWSVGGNTEAFF	TRBV30	TRBJ1-1	few	.
TGTGCCAGCAGCTTGGCTCCCGTAACTGGAAACACCATATATTTT	CASSLAPVTGNTIYF	TRBV5-4	TRBJ1-3	few	.
TGTGCCAGCAGCCAAGACCCGACAGTACGTGGGGAGCAGTACTTC	CASSQDPTVRGEQYF	TRBV3-1	TRBJ2-7	few	.
TGTGCCAGCAGCCCTAACGGGTCCGAGCAGTACTTC	CASSPNGSEQYF	TRBV12-3/TRBV12-4	TRBJ2-7	many	.
TGTGCCAGCAGTTCCGGGACAGGGTACGAGCAGTACTTC	CASSSGTGYEQYF	TRBV6-6	TRBJ2-7	.	TRBD1
TGTGCCAGCAGCTTCCTAACCTTAGCGGGAGGCCCACCTATTCAGTACTTC	CASSFLTLAGGPPIQYF	TRBV7-8	TRBJ2-4	.	TRBD2
TGTGCCAGCAGACAACTGGTAACTAGCACAGATACGCAGTATTTT	CASRQLVTSTDTQYF	TRBV7-9	TRBJ2-3	.	.
TGTGCCAGCGGCGGGGTGTCAGATACGCAGTATTTT	CASGGVSDTQYF	TRBV3-1	TRBJ2-3	.	.
TGCAGTGCTATAGACAGGGGCAATCAGCCCCAGCATTTT	CSAIDRGNQPQHF	TRBV20-1	TRBJ1-5	.	TRBD1
TGTGCCAGCAGTTTTGGTCAGGGGGTAGGAAATGAAAAACTGTTTTTT	CASSFGQGVGNEKLFF	TRBV12-3/TRBV12-4	TRBJ1-4	few	TRBD1
TGTGCCAGCAGCTTCCCAGCGGGAGGAACCTACAATGAGCAGTTCTTC	CASSFPAGGTYNEQFF	TRBV7-9	TRBJ2-1	few	TRBD2
TGTGCCAGCAGCTTGGATGTGAATATGGATACGCAGTATTTT	CASSLDVNMDTQYF	TRBV5-5	TRBJ2-3	many	.
TGTGCCAGCAGTTCGTTCCTTTGGAACACTGAAGCTTTCTTT	CASSSFLWNTEAFF	TRBV12-3/TRBV12-4	TRBJ1-1	few	.
TGTGCCAGCAGCTTAGGGACAGGGGGGAACACTGAAGCTTTCTTT	CASSLGTGGNTEAFF	TRBV7-6	TRBJ1-1	.	TRBD1
TGTGCCAGCAGCTTAGGGACAGGGTTGTACACTGAAGCTTTCTTT	CASSLGTGLYTEAFF	TRBV11-2	TRBJ1-1	.	TRBD1
TGTGCCAGCAGTCCCGGGTACACAGATACGCAGTATTTT	CASSPGYTDTQYF	TRBV27	TRBJ2-3	many	.
TGCAGTGCTAGGAACAGGGCGAATCAGCCCCAGCATTTT	CSARNRANQPQHF	TRBV20-1	TRBJ1-5	few	.
TGTGCCACCAGCAGCCGTGTCGTTACAGGGAGGGAAAAACTGTTTTTT	CATSSRVVTGREKLFF	TRBV15	TRBJ1-4	.	.
TGTGCCAGCAGCCCGGGAGTACCGGGAGATACGCAGTATTTT	CASSPGVPGDTQYF	TRBV13	TRBJ2-3	many	.
TGCAGGGGACAGACTGGGGCCTATGGCTACACCTTC	CRGQTGAYGYTF	TRBV20-1	TRBJ1-2	.	TRBD1
TGCGCCAGCAGCGATAACGTCGCCTCCTACGAGCAGTACTTC	CASSDNVASYEQYF	TRBV5-1	TRBJ2-7	.	.
TGTGCCAGCAGTTTGCGGGGGCCGCAGTATTTT	CASSLRGPQYF	TRBV12-3/TRBV12-4	TRBJ2-3	few	.
TGCAGCGTCCCCCTATCAACACCGGGCACTGAAGCTTTCTTT	CSVPLSTPGTEAFF	TRBV29-1	TRBJ1-1	.	.
TGCAGCGCACACCCGGGACTTCACAATGAGCAGTTCTTC	CSAHPGLHNEQFF	TRBV29-1	TRBJ2-1	.	.
TGCAGCGTCGAAGGTGGGACTTCCTACAATGAGCAGTTCTTC	CSVEGGTSYNEQFF	TRBV29-1	TRBJ2-1	many	.
TGCGCCAGCAGCCAAGATAGGGGACGTGAAGCTTTCTTT	CASSQDRGREAFF	TRBV4-3	TRBJ1-1	many	.
TGTGCCAGCAGCATGGACAGGGGCCCAATAACAGATACGCAGTATTTT	CASSMDRGPITDTQYF	TRBV7-6	TRBJ2-3	.	TRBD1
TGCAGCGTTGTAAAGTCAGACTGGAACACTGAAGCTTTCTTT	CSVVKSDWNTEAFF	TRBV29-1	TRBJ1-1	few	.
TGCGCCAGCAGCTCAGGGGGCGGGTCATTCGATACGCAGTATTTT	CASSSGGGSFDTQYF	TRBV5-1	TRBJ2-3	few	TRBD1
TGTGCCAGCAGCCAAGATCGGGTCGCATCCTACGAGCAGTACTTC	CASSQDRVASYEQYF	TRBV3-1	TRBJ2-7	.	.